Following are 20 T cell receptor beta chains from one sample sequenced in a study of blood T cell repertoires in COVID-19. Here immunoSEQ multiplex PCR was the method, and the copy in TCRdb shows in-frame clones only, minus some. The sample carries around 250,000 clones, 85% to 90% recorded once. The sequenced material came from peripheral blood. These receptors originate from a woman in her sixties or seventies with active or convalescent COVID-19.

Comment on this clone: This sample also contains other DNA sequences that code for the same CDR3. This chain uses TRBV20-1 with TRBJ2-5; D may be TRBD2 (5 bases). Germline CDR1 and CDR2: DFQATT and SNEGSKA (reference sequence). The germline V and J ends were trimmed by 2 bases and 5 bases, with 6 bases remaining between them. The CDR3 is 11 amino acids. The CDR3 here is CSARRGETQYF. The DNA of the CDR3 is TGCAGTGCTAGACGCGGGGAGACCCAGTACTTC.

The V gene is TRBV2, the J gene TRBJ1-2; 7 bases are shared with TRBD1. This CDR3 contains 12 residues. Per germline, CDR1 SNHLY and CDR2 FYNNEI. Losses at the gene ends were 6 bases for V and 5 bases for J; bases not matched to a gene: 3. DNA of the CDR3: TGTGCCAGCAGGAACAGGGGTTATGGCTACACCTTC. Translating it yields CASRNRGYGYTF.

This chain connects TRBV11-1 to TRBJ1-6; no firm D call. V dropped 4 bases and J dropped 9 bases, with 10 bases sitting between them. Per germline, CDR1 SGHAT and CDR2 FQDESV (reference sequence). The length of the CDR3 is 13 residues. This chain's CDR3 is CASSYNSGSPLHF. The CDR3 region has the DNA TGTGCCAGCAGCTATAACTCCGGTTCACCCCTCCACTTT.

The J gene is TRBJ2-5, the V gene TRBV24-1; no clear D gene. The V and J ends lost 2 bases and 0 bases respectively, with 12 bases between them. The CDR3 has 16 residues. CDR1 and CDR2 from the germline V gene are KGHDR and SFDVKD. The CDR3 coding sequence is TGTGCCACCAGTGATTATAGTAACCGGTACCAAGAGACCCAGTACTTC. It yields the protein CATSDYSNRYQETQYF.

Comment on this clone: The germline gene is not matched at one end of the junction; a read error may be the cause. The chain employs TRBV18 and TRBJ2-2; TRBD2 might be the D (5 bases). Germline V gene data show CDR1 as KGHSH and CDR2 as LQKENI. The CDR3 sequence is 13 residues long. CDR3 loop: CASSPLDTGELFF. CDR3 bases: TGTGCCAGCTCTCCACTAGACACCGGGGAGCTGTTTTTT.

V gene TRBV18 combines with J gene TRBJ1-5; no clear D gene. The CDR3 covers 14 residues. V was shortened by 4 bases and J by 3 bases, with 10 bases between the two germline ends. Germline loops: CDR1 KGHSH, CDR2 LQKENI. The CDR3 region has the DNA TGTGCCAGCTCACTTCGACAAGTCAATCAGCCCCAGCATTTT. Translating gives CASSLRQVNQPQHF.

V gene TRBV6-5 combines with J gene TRBJ1-3; weak D call: TRBD1 (5 bases). CDR3 length: 11 amino acids. The V gene lost 11 bases and the J gene lost 10 bases, with 15 bases spanning the gap. Germline assignment: CDR1 MNHEY and CDR2 SVGAGI. The CDR3 DNA follows: TGTGCCGTCTCCGGGGGGGGAACCATATATTTT. This encodes CAVSGGGTIYF.

The chain has TRBV9 and TRBJ1-2; 8 bases are a match to TRBD1. The CDR3 loop spans 13 amino acids. The V segment lost 4 bases and the J segment 9 bases; nucleotides outside the gene matches: 8. Germline CDR1 is SGDLS and CDR2 is YYNGEE. CDR3 in amino acids: CASSPRTGNRYTF. The CDR3 nucleotides read TGTGCCAGCAGCCCCCGGACAGGGAACCGCTACACCTTC.

This clone has only one observation. CDR3 DNA sequence: TGTGCCAGCAGCTTGGGGGCCGGGACAGGGCCCACAGATACGCAGTATTTT. Translating it yields CASSLGAGTGPTDTQYF. V usage is TRBV5-4 and J usage is TRBJ2-3; 9 bases map to TRBD1. Germline assignment: CDR1 SGHNT and CDR2 YYREEE (reference sequence). Losses at the gene ends were 0 bases for V and 2 bases for J; bases not matched to a gene: 7. This CDR3 region has 17 residues.

This sequence joins TRBV2 and TRBJ2-1; D uncertain. The ends were cut back, 4 bases at V and 8 bases at J, with 6 bases in the middle. CDR1 is SNHLY and CDR2 is FYNNEI in the germline V gene. This CDR3 has 11 residues. CDR3 in DNA: TGTGCCAGCAGTGGAGGCTATGAGCAGTTCTTC. It codes for CASSGGYEQFF.

The rearrangement links TRBV10-3 to TRBJ1-1; 7 nucleotides match TRBD1. Unmatched junction bases numbered 5, after V lost 10 bases and J lost 0 bases. Looked up from germline, CDR1 is ENHRY and CDR2 is SYGVKD. This CDR3 has 13 amino acids. The CDR3 DNA is TGTGCCAACAAGGGACAGTTGAACACTGAAGCTTTCTTT. This translates into CANKGQLNTEAFF.

This clone was seen only a few times. The chain has TRBV2 and TRBJ2-7, with TRBD2 as a possible D gene (6 bases). The CDR3 consists of 12 residues. Germline V lookup: CDR1 SNHLY, CDR2 FYNNEI. V was shortened by 8 bases and J by 6 bases, with 14 bases between the two germline ends. CDR3 nucleotide sequence: TGTGCCAGCTACCCCGGGGGTAGCGAGCAGTACTTC. The encoded protein is CASYPGGSEQYF.

The chain combines TRBV5-1 with TRBJ2-7; perhaps TRBD2 as D (7 bases). The CDR3 spans 13 residues. Germline loops: CDR1 SGHRS, CDR2 YFSETQ. V lost 7 bases and J 0 bases, leaving 11 bases between the germline ends. This chain's CDR3 is CASGGGLSYEQYF. Here the CDR3 DNA reads TGCGCCAGCGGGGGGGGCCTCTCCTACGAGCAGTACTTC.

The gene calls are TRBV18 and TRBJ1-4; no clear D gene. V was trimmed by 6 bases and J by 13 bases, leaving 15 bases between them. Per the germline V gene, CDR1 is KGHSH and CDR2 is LQKENI. The CDR3 covers 12 residues. Written as DNA, the CDR3 is TGTGCCAGCTCCCTGACACCCGATGGACTGTTTTTT. Encoded protein: CASSLTPDGLFF.

The chain combines TRBV12-3 or TRBV12-4 with TRBJ1-2, with D uncertain. The CDR3 is made up of 13 amino acids. V lost 5 bases and J lost 8, with 15 bases in between. The CDR3 protein is CASSPGPTWGYTF. The CDR3 region has the DNA TGTGCCAGCAGTCCTGGGCCTACTTGGGGCTACACCTTC.

The genes are TRBV18 and TRBJ2-2; TRBD1 aligns across 7 bases. Looked up from germline, CDR1 is KGHSH and CDR2 is LQKENI. Trimming at V came to 0 bases and at J to 3 bases, leaving 4 bases not matched to a gene. The CDR3 sequence is 16 residues long. This CDR3 is CASSPPAGGDTGELFF. DNA for the CDR3: TGTGCCAGCTCACCACCGGCAGGGGGTGACACCGGGGAGCTGTTTTTT.

The chain combines TRBV5-1 with TRBJ2-5; no definite D call. V was pared by 4 bases and J by 3 bases, with 7 bases between. The CDR3 length is 12 residues. Germline V gene lookup returns CDR1 SGHRS and CDR2 YFSETQ. The CDR3 region is CASSPREETQYF. CDR3 sequence (DNA): TGCGCCAGCAGCCCCCGGGAAGAGACCCAGTACTTC.

The gene calls are TRBV19 and TRBJ1-5; possible D gene TRBD1, 5 bases. In germline, CDR1 is LNHDA, CDR2 SQIVND (reference sequence). Trimming pared 7 bases from V and 0 bases from J, leaving 10 bases between. The CDR3 contains 14 residues. Here the CDR3 DNA reads TGTGCCAGTACCGACAGCAATAGCAATCAGCCCCAGCATTTT. This sequence encodes CASTDSNSNQPQHF.

The CDR3 bases are TGCGCCAGCAGCTTGAGGACTAGCGGAGCAGATACGCAGTATTTT. Amino acids: CASSLRTSGADTQYF. The V and J genes are TRBV5-1 and TRBJ2-3; 10 nucleotides agree with TRBD2. This CDR3 is 15 amino acids long. CDR1 SGHRS and CDR2 YFSETQ come from the germline V gene. V trimming: 1 base; J trimming: 4 bases; junction bases outside the gene matches: 3.

The chain recombines TRBV19 with TRBJ2-1; the match to TRBD1 covers 9 bases. V shed 7 bases and J 3 bases; nucleotides not matched to a gene: 10. Germline V lookup: CDR1 LNHDA, CDR2 SQIVND (reference sequence). The CDR3 has 16 amino acids. The CDR3: CASTTTGGSLYNEQFF. The CDR3 DNA sequence: TGTGCCAGTACCACGACAGGGGGGTCCCTCTACAATGAGCAGTTCTTC. Combining the CDR3 with reference TRBV19 and TRBJ2-1 gives the whole variable domain DGGITQSPKYLFRKEGQNVTLSCEQNLNHDAMYWYRQDPGQGLRLIYYSQIVNDFQKGDIAEGYSVSREKKESFPLTVTSAQKNPTAFYLCASTTTGGSLYNEQFFGPGTRLTVL.